Below are 6 T cell receptor beta chains sequenced from a single sample in a study of shared clonotypes between healthy human individuals. Sequencing used immunoSEQ multiplex PCR; TCRdb keeps in-frame clones, though not all of them. The sample yields approximately 2,300,000 clones, under 95% seen once. Sequencing was carried out using naive CD4+ T cells from PBMCs. The subset denotes: CD45RA+ positively selected. Receptors were obtained from a young man in good health. Some clones in this sample may be carry-over from other donors' samples.

This clone has just one count. The same CDR3 is also encoded by other DNA sequences in this sample. This chain's CDR3 is CASSLRPRQETQYF. As DNA, the CDR3 is TGCGCCAGCAGCTTAAGGCCCCGGCAAGAGACCCAGTACTTC. This chain links TRBV5-1 with TRBJ2-5; D remains ambiguous. Per germline, CDR1 SGHRS and CDR2 YFSETQ. The CDR3 runs 14 residues. The V gene lost 2 bases and the J gene lost 2 bases, with 10 bases spanning the gap.

This clone was seen a few times. The chain couples TRBV9 to TRBJ1-1; no firm D call. CDR3 length equals 13 residues. Per the germline V gene, CDR1 is SGDLS and CDR2 is YYNGEE. Trimming left V 1 base short and J 4 bases short, with 8 bases between. In nucleotides, the CDR3 is TGTGCCAGCAGCGTAACGGAGGGCACTGAAGCTTTCTTT. Translating it yields CASSVTEGTEAFF. The full variable domain, rest sourced from reference TRBV9 and TRBJ1-1, is DSGVTQTPKHLITATGQRVTLRCSPRSGDLSVYWYQQSLDQGLQFLIQYYNGEERAKGNILERFSAQQFPDLHSELNLSSLELGDSALYFCASSVTEGTEAFFGQGTRLTVV.

The chain recombines TRBV4-1 with TRBJ1-1; TRBD1 agrees at 11 bases. The CDR3 runs to 17 residues. The germline V gene has CDR1 MGHRA and CDR2 YSYEKL. Unmatched junction bases numbered 11, after V lost 1 base and J lost 7 bases. CDR3 protein: CASSQGRVGQGAGEAFF. DNA of the CDR3: TGCGCCAGCAGCCAAGGCCGGGTCGGACAGGGGGCTGGTGAAGCTTTCTTT.

The J gene is TRBJ2-7, the V gene TRBV7-8; a possible D gene is TRBD2 (6 bases). The germline V and J ends were trimmed by 0 bases and 3 bases, with 9 bases remaining between them. This CDR3 is built from 14 residues. Germline loops: CDR1 SGHVS, CDR2 FQNEAQ. CDR3: CASSLAEGFYEQYF. For the CDR3, the DNA is TGTGCCAGCAGCTTAGCGGAGGGGTTCTACGAGCAGTACTTC.

The genes are TRBV6-1 and TRBJ1-3; D unclear. The CDR3 consists of 16 residues. Germline V gene sequence: CDR1 MNHNS, CDR2 SASEGT. V lost 2 bases and J lost 3, with 14 bases in between. The CDR3 DNA follows: TGTGCCAGCAGTGAATCCGGGATTTTTTATGGAAACACCATATATTTT. Translated: CASSESGIFYGNTIYF.

The V call is TRBV28, the J call TRBJ2-3; D might be TRBD2 (6 bases). Per germline, CDR1 MDHEN and CDR2 SYDVKM. There are 15 residues in the CDR3. The ends were cut back, 5 bases at V and 1 base at J, with 13 bases in the middle. CDR3 in amino acids: CASSGRLDRTDTQYF. DNA of the CDR3: TGTGCCAGCAGTGGGAGGCTAGACCGCACAGATACGCAGTATTTT.